This T cell receptor beta chain was documented in a study of cytomegalovirus exposure and HLA in healthy donors listed by TCRdb under 2017. Turning to the overall study: According to an earlier analysis of 550 to 700 of the donors, 200 million or so T cells yielded roughly 110 million unique TCR beta sequences and less than 300 Gb of sequence data. Around 300 gigabases of sequencing data and some 85 million unique TCR sequences were included in an early release covering 500 to 750 HLA-typed donors. Of the approximately 370 genotyped donors, 75% to 85% were placed in the genetic ancestry cluster associated with self-reported Caucasian donors. The study aimed to test whether cataloging public T cell receptors could reveal signatures of past pathogen exposure. The study used immunosequencing to profile the T cell repertoires of several hundred subjects and linked those repertoires to cytomegalovirus serostatus. Besides the first cohort of more than 650 subjects, a separate validation cohort made up of 120 different subjects was used. To predict cytomegalovirus infection status, the study combined high-throughput TCR immunosequencing, statistical association of individual TCRs with disease status, and machine learning. A later analysis re-examined previously published TCR beta repertoires from more than 550 donors and added high-resolution HLA genotyping to investigate patterns of TCR occurrence. The later analysis used no new phenotypic data to find candidate immune exposures, relying instead on TCR beta sequences and their occurrence across donors. To decide whether each TCR beta V gene segment behaved as functional or pseudogenic, an earlier analysis of fewer than 750 of the donors relied on high-throughput TCR beta sequencing. Donor age, sex, ethnicity and CMV serostatus were collected together with the repertoire data. In a later genetic analysis, genome-wide SNP genotypes for about 55% of the roughly 670 donors were used, and that subset was treated as a discovery cohort. All discovery cohort repertoires had been generated on a single sequencing platform. HLA typing included class I and class II loci at four-digit resolution. The number of donors typed differed by locus, with 629-630 for A, B, C, DRB1 and DQB1, approximately 500 for DQA1, 600 to 610 for DPA1, and around 430 for DPB1. Because of strong linkage in the cohort, 5 or 6 DR-DQ haplotypes were treated as single units for association and clustering. Among 398 genotyped donors of the cohort, an average of approximately 240,000 unique TCR beta nucleotide sequences were sequenced per donor, 15% to 20% of them non-productive. Overall study outcomes, separate from this receptor: Because counts were too low, roughly 17 rarely observed V segments, including chromosome 9 orphons, were left out of the earlier analysis of several hundred of the donors. Compared with equally common non-associated chains, HLA-associated TCR beta chains in a later analysis were more clonally expanded and had lower generation probabilities. Compared with the roughly 700-donor mean, donors in an Asian-associated ancestry cluster had fewer N-insertions in productive TCRs, according to a later genetic analysis. The 87-base-pair reads could not distinguish some IMGT-functional V segments, including TRBV6-2 and TRBV6-3, so those segments were excluded. In a later analysis, several top co-occurrence clusters were reported to appear linked to parvovirus B19, influenza, CMV and Epstein-Barr virus. Assigning TCR associations to individual alleles was difficult when HLA alleles, especially DR and DQ, strongly co-occurred. The classifier was reported to diagnose cytomegalovirus status with high specificity and sensitivity in both the original and validation cohorts. Only TCR beta chains were sequenced in this cohort, and the absence of alpha or paired-chain data limited detectable features. Correlated functional status among segregating V segments might reflect linkage disequilibrium, but an unknown experimental factor could not be ruled out. Because some donors lacked HLA typing at each locus, the association tests relied only on the typed subset. It was suggested by the authors that the approach could potentially be generalized to other disease states and immunological phenotypes. An association between a missense DCLRE1C variant and V-gene and J-gene trimming of TCR beta chains was found in a later genetic analysis and replicated in an independent cohort. The only immune exposure information available for the cohort was CMV serostatus. The study gave a list of 150 to 200 TCR beta chains associated with cytomegalovirus. Specific HLA alleles were associated with over 15,000 TCR beta sequences at a false discovery rate of 0.05 in a later analysis. A further reported finding was that TCR beta sequences accurately predicted the HLA-A and HLA-B alleles for most subjects in the first cohort. According to a later analysis, TCR association rates differed among HLA loci, with DRB1 alleles showing the most associated TCRs and HLA-C alleles showing the fewest. In an earlier analysis of some 500 of the donors, most TCR beta V segments were observed in productive rearrangements about 87% or about 30% of the time, broadly matching IMGT annotations. A group of highly shared sequence variants was considered likely to be a technical artifact of the sequencing pipeline. A few of the identified cytomegalovirus-associated TCR beta chains were confirmed in vitro to be specific for cytomegalovirus antigens. Most TCR sequences were observed very rarely across donors, whereas some public TCRs were present in many individuals. Sequencing depth was assumed to be roughly uniform across donors in the presence/absence analyses, though that assumption may not hold. A later analysis found that most CMV-associated TCR beta chains appeared HLA-restricted, with HLA associations seemingly driven largely by CMV exposure.

Preparation of the library involved the immunoSEQ multiplex PCR assay. For the multiplex PCR, a mixture combining 60 forward primers for TCR Vbeta segments and 13 reverse primers for TCR Jbeta segments was used. The CDR3 region of rearranged TCR beta genes was amplified from genomic DNA by a multiplex PCR assay. On the Illumina HiSeq System, the amplified TCR beta libraries were sequenced as 87-base-pair reads. Regarding the original processing steps: A later analysis tallied tens of millions of unique TCR beta chains across the roughly 610 repertoires, and roughly 11 million of those chains were shared by two or more donors. Raw reads were error-corrected and collapsed into unique sequences by a nearest-neighbor algorithm in which closely related sequences were merged to remove PCR and sequencing errors. To assign V, D and J gene segments, CDR3 sequences were aligned to IMGT reference sequences. For a sequence to be retained, at least a six-nucleotide match to both a V gene segment and a J gene segment was required. A rearrangement counted as productive if the CDR3 had no stop codons and remained in frame with V and J, and every other rearrangement counted as non-productive. Following IMGT convention, CDR3 was defined as the stretch from the second conserved V-encoded cysteine to the conserved J-encoded phenylalanine. The earlier analysis of 500 to 600 of the donors excluded sequences that lacked an unambiguous match to a single V gene segment. In an earlier analysis of several hundred of the donors, V segments were called functional above 56.7% productive rearrangements and were called segregating when the between-donor standard deviation exceeded 5%. A statistical classification framework was built to diagnose cytomegalovirus status from the catalog of TCR beta chain sequences. In a later analysis, TCR nucleotide sequences were compared against IMGT/GENE-DB human TR gene sequences so that V and J genes could be assigned. The TCRdist pipeline was used in a later analysis to assign CDR3 sequences and most-parsimonious VDJ recombination scenarios. In a later analysis, each TCR beta chain was defined by its CDR3 amino acid sequence together with its V-gene family, and reads lacking a unique V-gene family were excluded. A later analysis removed 500 to 650 highly shared, low-generation-probability nucleotide sequences to deal with suspected cross-contamination and a sequencing artifact. For each public chain, a later analysis derived a clonal expansion index from normalized ranks of inferred template counts within each repertoire. In a later analysis, generation probabilities were computed using a VDJ recombination model fitted to out-of-frame rearrangements, and the results were checked against IGoR. Hypergeometric tests were used in a later analysis to score TCR-TCR, TCR-HLA and TCR-CMV co-occurrence, with a repertoire-size bias correction applied to the TCR pairs. In a later analysis, false discovery rates were estimated by permuting HLA or CMV assignments 20 times. In a later analysis, co-occurring TCRs were grouped using DBSCAN, with TCRdist sequence similarity added in when clustering inside HLA-allele-positive subsets. For co-occurrence clustering, repertoires with fewer than 30,000 or more than 120,000 public chains were excluded, along with four or five repertoires with anomalous nucleotide sharing. This is the immuneACCESS table as TCRdb keeps it, with only in-frame sequences that have V and J called. A part of the clones is gone; compared with another copy, unresolved V genes explain less than half, and the rest is unexplained. D and trimming come from the DNA, and the V and J calls and clone size come from that table. This sample lists approximately 170,000 clones; around 85% were detected once. 1% of the sample is in the top ten clones.

With respect to this clone: Which antigen it targets is not known. Base qualities are not recorded, but no much larger clone differs from it by a single base.

Spanning cysteine to phenylalanine, the CDR3 consists of 15 amino acids. This entry keeps only the CDR3 DNA: 45 bases, framed from base 1. CDR1 and CDR2 (MGHRA, YSYEKL) derive from the germline V gene. V sheds 1 base and J sheds 4 bases, leaving 13 bases between their ends. The cohort comprised fewer than 750 healthy bone marrow donors. All cohort members were sampled while nominally healthy, although unrecorded immune exposures were likely present. The donor was CMV seronegative and was included in the group of a few hundred seronegative cohort members. A peripheral blood sample was provided by each donor, and peripheral blood mononuclear cells were used for TCR beta sequencing. The Qiagen DNeasy Blood Extraction Kit was used to extract genomic DNA from the blood cell samples.

The sample consisted of PBMCs. This chain is built from TRBV4-1 and TRBJ1-2; 6 matching bases give a weak D call of TRBD1. The TCR comes from a boy between 2 and 15 years old in good health and CMV-seronegative. The nucleotides are TGCGCCAGCAGCCAAGGAATGGGGGCAATCTATGGCTACACCTTC. Translated, it reads CASSQGMGAIYGYTF.